This T cell receptor beta chain was obtained from a study of T-cell reconstitution after alpha-beta-depleted transplantation in children. CDR1 and CDR2 from the germline V gene are SGHRS and YFSETQ. CDR3 length: 13 residues. V lost 0 bases and J lost 1, with 4 bases in between. There are many counts of this clonotype. Preparation of the TCRbeta library involved a method that used unique molecular identifiers. TCRdb itself ran the PCR reads through MiXCR, one entry per CDR3 protein. The sample carries around 200,000 distinct CDR3 sequences, more than 6.5% recorded once. This TCR derives from a human donor who donated a stem cell graft to a child with Wiskott-Aldrich syndrome. This chain joins TRBV5-1 and TRBJ1-1; no reliable D call. The specimen comprised PBMCs from the stem cell graft donor, sampled from the stem cell graft. Here the CDR3 reads CASSLATNTEAFF. CDR3 bases: TGCGCCAGCAGCTTGGCGACGAACACTGAAGCTTTCTTT.